The source of this TCR beta chain is a study of blood T cells in healthy people across ages. Study findings and constraints: Diversity of TCR beta correlated strongly with naive T cell percentage. Any conclusive comparison of naive versus antigen-experienced cells was prevented by using unsorted PBMCs.

With regard to this clonotype: The antigen remains unidentified. Given a much more abundant clone one base away, this may be a read error.

The CDR3 consists of 14 residues. Germline V lookup: CDR1 SEHNR, CDR2 FQNEAQ (reference sequence). V lost 5 bases and J 5 bases, leaving 15 bases between the germline ends. A J-beta primer mix and a sample-barcoded 5' primer were used in a second PCR of about 7 to 12 cycles. MiXCR was run by TCRdb on the 5' RACE reads, yielding one entry per CDR3 protein. The sample lists more than 900,000 distinct CDR3 sequences; roughly 29% were seen once. This sample was shared with a second study, whose subject was T cells of mothers and their children.

The V call is TRBV7-9, the J call TRBJ2-5, with D possibly TRBD1 on 6 matching bases. The sample taken for sequencing was blood. This TCR was recovered from a woman aged 40 to 55 in good health. The CDR3 DNA sequence: TGTGCCAGCAGCCCCCCATGTGACAGGGAGACCCAGTACTTC. Translating it yields CASSPPCDRETQYF.